What follows describes a single TCR beta chain. The antigen is not known. This entry belongs to a study of cytomegalovirus exposure and HLA in healthy donors. Points from the study as a whole: Another analysis was done later, and it associated around 17,000 TCR beta sequences with HLA alleles at 0.05 false discovery rate. Reportedly, a later analysis found an Asian-associated ancestry cluster had fewer N-insertions than the approximately 670-donor mean. Most TCR sequences showed up rarely, but some public TCRs showed up in many donors. Reports indicate that TCR beta sequences accurately predicted the HLA-A and HLA-B alleles of most subjects.

The PCR contained 60 Vbeta and 13 Jbeta primers. Some clones are missing from TCRdb's copy, which holds only in-frame ones; the method was immunoSEQ multiplex PCR. This sample's table reports 150,000 to 200,000 clones. This TCR was recovered from a man aged 30-40 years in good health and CMV-seronegative. Sequencing was carried out using PBMCs.

The CDR3 nucleotides read TGTGCCAGCAGTGAATACTGGAGCTCTGGAAACACCATATATTTT. This sequence encodes CASSEYWSSGNTIYF. The chain carries TRBV6-1 and TRBJ1-3; unclear D gene. The CDR3 runs to 15 residues. Germline CDR1 and CDR2: MNHNS and SASEGT. The V and J ends lost 2 bases and 0 bases respectively, with 8 bases between them.